Listed below are T cell receptor beta chains from one sample, sequenced in a study of shared clonotypes between healthy human individuals. Here immunoSEQ multiplex PCR was the method, and the copy in TCRdb shows in-frame clones only, minus some. The repertoire consists of millions of clones, with 85% to 95% occurring once and the leading ten covering 0.1% to 0.15%. The sequenced sample consisted of naive CD4+ T cells sorted from blood. The receptors stem from a man between 18 and 35 years old in good health. Each CDR3 is given with its conserved first and last residue. A D gene is named only where the DNA matches it firmly. Not all rows give a size; the values are once, few, many and, for expanded clones, a class.

v_call,d_call,j_call,clone_size,cdr3_aa,cdr3_nt
TRBV6-5,TRBD2,TRBJ2-2,once,CASSYPASGRTGELFF,TGTGCCAGCAGTTACCCGGCTAGCGGGAGAACCGGGGAGCTGTTTTTT
TRBV5-1,NA,TRBJ1-4,NA,CASSLNPSLDEKLFF,TGCGCCAGCAGCCTTAACCCCAGCTTAGATGAAAAACTGTTTTTT
TRBV19,NA,TRBJ2-7,NA,CASSPGSSYEQYF,TGTGCCAGTAGTCCGGGCAGCTCCTACGAGCAGTACTTC
TRBV2,NA,TRBJ1-2,NA,CASSLTDSNYGYTF,TGTGCCAGCAGTTTAACGGACAGCAACTATGGCTACACCTTC
TRBV4-1,NA,TRBJ1-4,NA,CASSQELLGPGEKLFF,TGCGCCAGCAGCCAAGAACTCCTAGGTCCGGGTGAAAAACTGTTTTTT
TRBV29-1,NA,TRBJ2-7,many,CSVQGSTYEQYF,TGCAGCGTCCAGGGGAGTACCTACGAGCAGTACTTC
TRBV7-2,NA,TRBJ2-7,NA,CASSLVTEQYF,TGTGCCAGCAGCTTAGTAACCGAGCAGTACTTC
TRBV5-1,NA,TRBJ2-5,once,CASSLGTLGETQYF,TGCGCCAGCAGCTTGGGGACCCTTGGGGAGACCCAGTACTTC
TRBV2,NA,TRBJ1-6,NA,CASSIGDTYSPLHF,TGTGCCAGCAGTATCGGGGACACTTACTCACCCCTCCACTTT
TRBV6-1,TRBD2,TRBJ2-4,NA,CASSGWPSGSNIQYF,TGTGCCAGCAGTGGATGGCCTAGCGGGAGTAACATTCAGTACTTC
TRBV5-8,NA,TRBJ2-7,few,CASSSWGDTLRSYEQYF,TGTGCCAGCAGCTCTTGGGGGGACACCTTACGATCCTACGAGCAGTACTTC
TRBV30,NA,TRBJ1-4,NA,CAWSASWYGTEKLFF,TGTGCCTGGAGTGCCTCGTGGTATGGAACTGAAAAACTGTTTTTT
TRBV28,TRBD1,TRBJ2-2,NA,CASSTTGGNTGELFF,TGTGCCAGCAGTACGACAGGGGGAAACACCGGGGAGCTGTTTTTT
TRBV9,TRBD2,TRBJ2-1,NA,CASSVEGLDLNEQFF,TGTGCCAGCAGCGTAGAGGGACTAGACCTCAATGAGCAGTTCTTC
TRBV5-4,TRBD2,TRBJ2-2,NA,CASSLGGLAGTGELFF,TGTGCCAGCAGCTTGGGTGGACTAGCGGGGACCGGGGAGCTGTTTTTT
TRBV5-4,TRBD2,TRBJ2-3,NA,CASSLLAGARTDTQYF,TGTGCCAGCAGCCTTTTAGCGGGAGCAAGAACAGATACGCAGTATTTT
TRBV11-2,NA,TRBJ1-1,NA,CASSLGGLNTEAFF,TGTGCCAGCAGCTTGGGGGGATTAAACACTGAAGCTTTCTTT
TRBV5-5,NA,TRBJ1-4,NA,CASSLSRASEKLFF,TGTGCCAGCAGCTTGTCCAGGGCGAGTGAAAAACTGTTTTTT
TRBV5-5,NA,TRBJ2-5,NA,CASSWPGPAEETQYF,TGTGCCAGCAGCTGGCCGGGACCAGCAGAGGAGACCCAGTACTTC
TRBV18,NA,TRBJ2-7,NA,CASSPDRVSYEQYF,TGTGCCAGCTCACCGGACAGAGTTAGCTACGAGCAGTACTTC
TRBV28,NA,TRBJ1-3,once,CASSAGSKAPGNTIYF,TGTGCCAGCAGTGCCGGGAGTAAAGCTCCCGGAAACACCATATATTTT
TRBV2,NA,TRBJ1-6,NA,CASSRLLSSYNSPLHF,TGTGCCAGCAGTCGACTCCTGAGCTCCTATAATTCACCCCTCCACTTT
TRBV6-1,NA,TRBJ2-1,NA,CASSSRALSYNEQFF,TGTGCCAGCAGTAGCAGGGCTTTGTCCTACAATGAGCAGTTCTTC